This record concerns one TCR beta chain sequence. V was trimmed by 5 bases and J by 1 base, leaving 9 bases between them. CDR3 size: 13 residues. In germline, CDR1 is MNHEY, CDR2 SVGEGT. The data were produced by immunoSEQ multiplex PCR, yet TCRdb's version contains in-frame clones alone and is incomplete. The sample contains approximately 28,000 clones, 75% to 95% of which appear only once. This specimen belongs to a study of control samples from healthy donors and cancer patients. The rearrangement links TRBV6-2 or TRBV6-3 to TRBJ2-7; D gene ambiguous. Sample: PBMCs. The TCR originated in a man between 50 and 59 years old with lung cancer. This chain's CDR3 is CASSQVSSYEQYF. CDR3 nucleotide sequence: TGTGCCAGCAGTCAAGTGTCATCCTACGAGCAGTACTTC.